This T cell receptor (beta chain) emerged from a study of T cells in pancreatic ductal adenocarcinoma. The trim removed 0 bases at V and 5 bases at J, leaving 3 bases unmatched. The length of the CDR3 is 15 residues. Germline V gene data show CDR1 as MRHNA and CDR2 as SNTAGT. Sequencing was performed with immunoSEQ multiplex PCR; in TCRdb, only in-frame clones are kept and a portion is missing. The table shows about 29,000 clones, with roughly nine tenths occurring only once. No neoadjuvant therapy was given to the selected pancreatic ductal adenocarcinoma patients before their surgery. Study-wide points: Tumor-versus-blood clonality comparisons may be biased toward lower tumor diversity. Mean clonality was around 0.11 in tumors and roughly 0.07 in blood, not significantly different. The resected pancreatic cancer cohort was biased toward the minority with early-stage disease. Unique clonotypes were around 8-fold more numerous in blood than in tumor.

Notes on this clone: What it binds is unknown.

Sequences were obtained from PBMCs. The chain recombines TRBV6-4 with TRBJ2-2; 7 bases align to TRBD2. This TCR was sampled from a human donor with pancreatic ductal adenocarcinoma. The CDR3 sequence: CASSDSTGGTGELFF. CDR3 in DNA: TGTGCCAGCAGTGACTCAACGGGAGGAACCGGGGAGCTGTTTTTT.